This T cell receptor beta chain was sequenced in a study of OX40 agonist ivuxolimab in advanced cancers. Study in general: Ivuxolimab doses were 0.01, 0.1, 0.3, 1.5, 3 or 10 mg/kg every 2 weeks. General study results and limits: Some patients who did not respond also had low normalized T-cell clonal expansion. On average, a greater number of expanded clones characterised CD8+ T cells relative to CD4+.

Data came from immunoSEQ multiplex PCR; TCRdb stores just in-frame clones and leaves some out. The sample shows around 26,000 clones, over 75% of them seen only once. Researchers took blood at baseline, on cycle 4 day 1, and on cycle 7 day 1. As to this clone: Its matching antigen is unknown.

The V segment lost 3 bases and the J segment 6 bases; nucleotides outside the gene matches: 8. This CDR3 is built from 16 residues. Germline CDR1 and CDR2: SGHVS and FNYEAQ. The chain carries TRBV7-6 and TRBJ2-2; 9 positions match TRBD2. The sample here was CD4+ or CD8+ T cells sorted from blood, taken in a trial of the OX40 agonist ivuxolimab. The clonotype was recovered from an adult with an advanced solid tumor such as melanoma, head and neck, liver or kidney cancer. CDR3 region: CASSFSGGQGSGELFF. CDR3 DNA sequence: TGTGCCAGCAGCTTCAGCGGGGGGCAGGGATCCGGGGAGCTGTTTTTT.